One and the same sample provided the 5 T cell receptor beta chains below, sequenced in a study of PD-1 blockade in classical Hodgkin lymphoma. The method was immunoSEQ multiplex PCR; TCRdb's version includes in-frame clones alone and lacks a portion of them. Among over 35,000 clones, around 86% were seen once, and the ten largest hold roughly 9%. Brentuximab vedotin exposure varied among the patients, all of whom had relapsed after autologous stem cell transplantation. The specimen comprised peripheral blood mononuclear cells (PBMCs), sampled at baseline. The receptors here all came from a human donor with classical Hodgkin lymphoma.

The chain has TRBV7-9 and TRBJ2-1, with unresolved D. V dropped 2 bases and J dropped 6 bases, with 2 bases sitting between them. Looked up from germline, CDR1 is SEHNR and CDR2 is FQNEAQ (reference sequence). CDR3 length: 11 amino acids. CDR3 loop: CASSLINEQFF. DNA for the CDR3: TGTGCCAGCAGCTTAATCAATGAGCAGTTCTTC. The full variable domain, its missing parts supplied by reference TRBV7-9 and TRBJ2-1, is DTGVSQNPRHKITKRGQNVTFRCDPISEHNRLYWYRQTLGQGPEFLTYFQNEAQLEKSRLLSDRFSAERPKGSFSTLEIQRTEQGDSAMYLCASSLINEQFFGPGTRLTVL.

J is TRBJ1-2 and V is TRBV2, with D perhaps matching TRBD1 (5 bases). CDR1 and CDR2 (germline): SNHLY, FYNNEI. Trimming removed 3 bases at V and 6 bases at J, with 17 bases between. CDR3 length: 15 residues. CDR3 bases: TGTGCCAGCAGTGAGGTCCGGGGCCAAGGGAATGGCTACACCTTC. Translation: CASSEVRGQGNGYTF.

J is TRBJ2-3 and V is TRBV7-6; 8 bases line up with TRBD2. The V gene's germline CDR1 is SGHVS and CDR2 FNYEAQ. The CDR3 totals 14 residues. The J segment lost 7 bases and the V segment lost 6 bases, leaving 9 bases of the junction unmatched. Here the CDR3 DNA reads TGTGCCAGCAGTCGCGATGGCGGGGGGAATACGCAGTATTTT. Residues: CASSRDGGGNTQYF. The complete variable domain, with remaining parts taken from reference TRBV7-6 and TRBJ2-3, reads GAGVSQSPRYKVTKRGQDVALRCDPISGHVSLYWYRQALGQGPEFLTYFNYEAQQDKSGLPNDRFSAERPEGSISTLTIQRTEQRDSAMYRCASSRDGGGNTQYFGPGTRLTVL.

The chain uses TRBV27 and TRBJ2-1; 7 bases match TRBD2. The CDR3 has 13 amino acids. Germline V lookup: CDR1 MNHEY, CDR2 SMNVEV (reference sequence). With V trimmed by 4 bases and J by 10 bases, 7 bases remained unmatched. In DNA form, the CDR3 reads TGTGCCAGCAGTTCGCCCCGGGGAGGGGAGCAGTTCTTC. It specifies CASSSPRGGEQFF.

The chain combines TRBV28 with TRBJ2-3; 8 bases are a match to TRBD2. V was pared by 5 bases and J by 0 bases, with 10 bases of the junction left unmatched. CDR1 and CDR2 from the germline V gene are MDHEN and SYDVKM. The CDR3 has 17 residues. CDR3 in DNA: TGTGCCAGCAGTCGCCGCTTTAGCGGGACTAGCACAGATACGCAGTATTTT. It is translated as CASSRRFSGTSTDTQYF.